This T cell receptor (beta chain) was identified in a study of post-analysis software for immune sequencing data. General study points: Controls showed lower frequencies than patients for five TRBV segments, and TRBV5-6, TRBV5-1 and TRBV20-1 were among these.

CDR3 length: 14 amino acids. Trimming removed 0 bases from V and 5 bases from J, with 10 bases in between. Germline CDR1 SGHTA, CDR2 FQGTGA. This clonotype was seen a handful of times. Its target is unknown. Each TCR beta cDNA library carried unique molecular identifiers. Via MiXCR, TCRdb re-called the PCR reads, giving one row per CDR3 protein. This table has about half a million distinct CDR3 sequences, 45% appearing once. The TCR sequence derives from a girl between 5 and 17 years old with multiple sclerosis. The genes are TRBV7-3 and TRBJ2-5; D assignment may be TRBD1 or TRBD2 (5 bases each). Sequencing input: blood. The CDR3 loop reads CASSLTGVRETQYF. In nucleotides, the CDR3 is TGTGCCAGCAGCTTAACGGGGGTTCGGGAGACCCAGTACTTC.